These T cell receptor beta chains were read from a single sample in a study of T-cell reconstitution after alpha-beta-depleted transplantation in children. Via MiXCR, TCRdb re-called the PCR reads, giving one row per CDR3 protein. The sample has some 840,000 distinct CDR3 sequences; 16% are singletons. This specimen was PBMCs, mostly from graft donor cells, taken 360 days after TCRalphabeta/CD19-depleted stem cell transplant. These receptors were taken from a male patient aged 10-17 years who had a stem cell transplant for acute lymphoblastic leukemia, so the T cells may come from the graft donor. Each CDR3 is given with its conserved first and last residue. A D gene is named only where the DNA matches it firmly. Expanded clones are given a class, and other clones once, few, many or no size at all.

d_gene: NA; abundance: few; j_gene: TRBJ2-4; v_gene: TRBV7-6; len: 16; CDR3nt: TGTGCCAGCAGCCCGTGGCCCTCTGAGGGCAAAAACATTCAGTACTTC; CDR3aa: CASSPWPSEGKNIQYF
d_gene: NA; abundance: NA; j_gene: TRBJ2-1; v_gene: TRBV5-1; len: 13; CDR3nt: TGCGCCAGCAGTTTGGAGACGAACAATGAGCAGTTCTTC; CDR3aa: CASSLETNNEQFF
d_gene: NA; abundance: NA; j_gene: TRBJ2-5; v_gene: TRBV4-2; len: 16; CDR3nt: TGTGCCAGCAGCCAAGATCGGGGTAGCGGTCAAGAGACCCAGTACTTC; CDR3aa: CASSQDRGSGQETQYF
d_gene: NA; abundance: many; j_gene: TRBJ2-2; v_gene: TRBV5-1; len: 12; CDR3nt: TGCGCCAGCAGCTTGGATAGCGGGGAGCTGTTTTTT; CDR3aa: CASSLDSGELFF
d_gene: TRBD2; abundance: NA; j_gene: TRBJ2-1; v_gene: TRBV9; len: 15; CDR3nt: TGTGCCAGCAGCGTAGCACTAGCGGGAGAGGTTGAGCAGTTCTTC; CDR3aa: CASSVALAGEVEQFF
d_gene: NA; abundance: NA; j_gene: TRBJ2-6; v_gene: TRBV6-1; len: 19; CDR3nt: TGTGCCAGCCGACCCATCCTCAGGGGTAGCCTGTCCGGGGCCAACGTCCTGACTTTC; CDR3aa: CASRPILRGSLSGANVLTF
d_gene: NA; abundance: NA; j_gene: TRBJ1-2; v_gene: TRBV4-1; len: 16; CDR3nt: TGCGCCAGCAGCCAAGCAGGGACCGATGAGTTCTATGGCTACACCTTC; CDR3aa: CASSQAGTDEFYGYTF
d_gene: NA; abundance: few; j_gene: TRBJ2-1; v_gene: TRBV7-9; len: 14; CDR3nt: TGTGCCAGCAGCTTACTAAAGGGGAACAATGAGCAGTTCTTC; CDR3aa: CASSLLKGNNEQFF
d_gene: TRBD2; abundance: many; j_gene: TRBJ2-7; v_gene: TRBV12-3/TRBV12-4; len: 12; CDR3nt: TGTGCCAGCAGCTATGGGGGGGACGAGCAGTACTTC; CDR3aa: CASSYGGDEQYF
d_gene: TRBD1; abundance: NA; j_gene: TRBJ2-2; v_gene: TRBV2; len: 17; CDR3nt: TGTGTCAGCAGACGCATCTGGACAGGGGAGAGTCCCGGGGAGCTGTTTTTT; CDR3aa: CVSRRIWTGESPGELFF
d_gene: TRBD1; abundance: NA; j_gene: TRBJ2-7; v_gene: TRBV25-1; len: 20; CDR3nt: TGTGCCAGCAGTGGGTCCGGACAGGGCAGCTTAGCGCCTAGCACCTACGAGCAGTACTTC; CDR3aa: CASSGSGQGSLAPSTYEQYF
d_gene: NA; abundance: NA; j_gene: TRBJ1-4; v_gene: TRBV12-3/TRBV12-4; len: 16; CDR3nt: TGTGCCAGCAGTGCCGGGAGAGGGCGCGTCGGGGAAAAACTGTTTTTT; CDR3aa: CASSAGRGRVGEKLFF
d_gene: NA; abundance: NA; j_gene: TRBJ2-3; v_gene: TRBV27; len: 14; CDR3nt: TGTGCCAGCAGTTTATCGCGGTTCCCAGATACGCAGTATTTT; CDR3aa: CASSLSRFPDTQYF
d_gene: NA; abundance: once; j_gene: TRBJ1-6; v_gene: TRBV20-1; len: 13; CDR3nt: TGCAGTGCTAGACAGGGTAGTAATTCACCCCTCCACTTT; CDR3aa: CSARQGSNSPLHF
d_gene: TRBD2; abundance: few; j_gene: TRBJ2-5; v_gene: TRBV5-5; len: 15; CDR3nt: TGTGCCAGCAGCTTAATGACTAGCGGGAGCGAGACCCAGTACTTC; CDR3aa: CASSLMTSGSETQYF
d_gene: NA; abundance: few; j_gene: TRBJ2-1; v_gene: TRBV20-1; len: 17; CDR3nt: TGCAGTGCTAGAGATCTAAATCGACGGACGGCTCGCCATGAGCAGTTCTTC; CDR3aa: CSARDLNRRTARHEQFF
d_gene: NA; abundance: NA; j_gene: TRBJ1-5; v_gene: TRBV15; len: 17; CDR3nt: TGTGCCACCAGCAGAGATTTCGCCAGTAGGGGTAATCAGCCCCAGCATTTT; CDR3aa: CATSRDFASRGNQPQHF
d_gene: NA; abundance: few; j_gene: TRBJ2-2; v_gene: TRBV7-8; len: 13; CDR3nt: TGTGCCAGCAGCTTATCCCACACCGGGGAGCTGTTTTTT; CDR3aa: CASSLSHTGELFF
d_gene: NA; abundance: NA; j_gene: TRBJ2-1; v_gene: TRBV7-3; len: 16; CDR3nt: TGTGCCAGCAGCTTAAACCCGAGGGGCTCCTACAATGAGCAGTTCTTC; CDR3aa: CASSLNPRGSYNEQFF
d_gene: TRBD2; abundance: few; j_gene: TRBJ2-5; v_gene: TRBV20-1; len: 17; CDR3nt: TGCAGTGCTAGAGATCCCCGGACTAGGACGTTACAAGAGACCCAGTACTTC; CDR3aa: CSARDPRTRTLQETQYF
d_gene: TRBD1; abundance: few; j_gene: TRBJ2-1; v_gene: TRBV5-1; len: 15; CDR3nt: TGCGCCAGCAGATCCCAGGGGGCTCTGTACAATGAGCAGTTCTTC; CDR3aa: CASRSQGALYNEQFF
d_gene: TRBD1; abundance: NA; j_gene: TRBJ1-1; v_gene: TRBV5-1; len: 16; CDR3nt: TGCGCCAGCAGCTTGGTAGGGGGCAGGGGGAACACTGAAGCTTTCTTT; CDR3aa: CASSLVGGRGNTEAFF
d_gene: NA; abundance: NA; j_gene: TRBJ2-3; v_gene: TRBV7-3; len: 13; CDR3nt: TGTGCCAGCAGCTTAAGTCCTTCGGGTACGCAGTATTTT; CDR3aa: CASSLSPSGTQYF
d_gene: TRBD1; abundance: NA; j_gene: TRBJ1-2; v_gene: TRBV7-6; len: 15; CDR3nt: TGTGCCAGCAGCTTAGCGGGGACAGGGCCTTATGGCTACACCTTC; CDR3aa: CASSLAGTGPYGYTF
d_gene: TRBD1; abundance: NA; j_gene: TRBJ1-2; v_gene: TRBV18; len: 14; CDR3nt: TGTGCCAGCTCACCCTGGGGACAGGACGGGGGCTACACCTTC; CDR3aa: CASSPWGQDGGYTF
d_gene: NA; abundance: many; j_gene: TRBJ2-7; v_gene: TRBV5-1; len: 13; CDR3nt: TGCGCCAGCAGGGCCCAGGGCCCCTACGAGCAGTACTTC; CDR3aa: CASRAQGPYEQYF
d_gene: NA; abundance: few; j_gene: TRBJ2-2; v_gene: TRBV4-2; len: 14; CDR3nt: TGTGCCAGCAGCCACTCACGGGCTCCCGGGGAGCTGTTTTTT; CDR3aa: CASSHSRAPGELFF